Each of the 6 T cell receptor beta chains below was sequenced from the same sample in a study of blood T cell repertoires in COVID-19. The assay was immunoSEQ multiplex PCR, and TCRdb's table has in-frame clones only and misses some. The sample consists of tens of thousands of clones, roughly nine tenths of them appearing once. Sequencing input: peripheral blood. These receptors were collected from a woman in her sixties with COVID-19, enrolled during active disease.

This rearrangement joins TRBV12-3 or TRBV12-4 to TRBJ2-7; 7 bases align to TRBD1. The CDR3 sequence is 13 residues long. Germline trimming cut 6 bases from V and 2 bases from J; bases unmatched to any gene: 4. The CDR3 DNA follows: TGTGCCAGCAGAAGGGACAGTACCTACGAGCAGTACTTC. As protein: CASRRDSTYEQYF.

The chain links TRBV29-1 to TRBJ1-3; D may be TRBD1 (5 bases). The CDR3 is made up of 12 amino acids. V gave up 6 bases and J gave up 8 bases, with 14 bases separating them. Germline values: CDR1 SQVTM, CDR2 ANQGSEA. CDR3: CSVCFRGDTIYF. As DNA, the CDR3 is TGCAGCGTCTGCTTCCGGGGGGACACCATATATTTT.

The rearrangement uses TRBV7-2 and TRBJ2-7, with 12 bases identical to TRBD2. The germline V gene has CDR1 SGHTA and CDR2 FQGNSA. The CDR3 loop spans 15 amino acids. Trimming cost V 3 bases and J 7 bases; bases outside gene matches: 7. The CDR3 region is CASSFLAGGPGEQYF. The CDR3 DNA reads TGTGCCAGCAGCTTCCTAGCGGGAGGGCCGGGGGAGCAGTACTTC.

The genes are TRBV6-5 and TRBJ1-3, with D possibly matching TRBD1 (6 bases). CDR1 and CDR2 (germline): MNHEY, SVGAGI. V dropped 7 bases and J dropped 1 base, with 8 bases sitting between them. The CDR3 has 13 residues. For the CDR3, the DNA is TGTGCCAGCACAGGGGCTTCTGGAAACACCATATATTTT. Translated, it gives CASTGASGNTIYF.

The rearrangement joins TRBV28 to TRBJ2-6; D is undetermined. The CDR3 consists of 14 residues. Germline CDR1 reads MDHEN; CDR2 reads SYDVKM. Trimming stripped 6 bases from V and 2 bases from J, with 8 bases between. CDR3 in DNA: TGTGCCAGCAGGCGAGGTCCTGGGGCCAACGTCCTGACTTTC. Protein sequence: CASRRGPGANVLTF.

The rearrangement uses TRBV7-9 and TRBJ2-2; the match to TRBD1 covers 10 bases. With V trimmed by 5 bases and J by 5 bases, 14 bases remained unmatched. The germline V gene has CDR1 SEHNR and CDR2 FQNEAQ (reference sequence). This CDR3 region has 18 residues. The CDR3 DNA is TGTGCCAGCAGCAACCTCCCGAGACAGGGGGCAAGAACCGGGGAGCTGTTTTTT. Amino acid sequence: CASSNLPRQGARTGELFF.